This T cell receptor (beta chain) came from a study of CD8+CD57+ T cells in acquired aplastic anemia. It was patients with CD8+CD57+ cell expansion by flow cytometry who were chosen for sequencing. Diagnosis of severe acquired aplastic anemia applied to all patients. The CDR3 runs to 14 residues. Trimming stripped 2 bases from V and 3 bases from J, with 9 bases between. Germline CDR1 is MGHDK and CDR2 is SYGVNS. As regards this clonotype: Antigen specificity is unknown.

Study-wide results and limits: Statistical testing detected no significant gap in CD8+ Simpson's diversity between patients and controls.

The study profiled TCR beta VDJ and CDR3 using genomic DNA as template. TCRdb itself ran the reads through MiXCR, one entry per CDR3 protein. Of over 150,000 distinct CDR3 sequences in the sample, 71% were seen once. The chain links TRBV25-1 to TRBJ2-3; D gene uncertain. The source material was sorted CD4+, CD8+, or CD8+CD57+ T cells (not recorded which) from PBMCs. The source of this sequence is a human donor with aplastic anemia. The CDR3 is CASSEPGETDTQYF. CDR3 in DNA: TGTGCCAGCAGTGAACCGGGTGAAACAGATACGCAGTATTTT.